This T cell receptor beta chain stems from a study of T cell repertoires in ileal Crohn's disease (dated by TCRdb to the late 2010s). Study-level background: At the time of surgery, roughly 35% of patients were active smokers, and the median duration of disease was 7.9 years. Endoscopic postoperative recurrence was defined by a Rutgeerts score above i0. TCR repertoire analysis was performed in approximately 52 Crohn's disease patients drawn from a prospective multicentre cohort. A total of about 170 mucosal samples from 57 patients were sequenced, collected from several sites on the surgical specimen and at postoperative endoscopy. Every patient underwent surgery because of a complication, which was stricturing disease in about 61% and penetrating disease in 39%. About half of the patients received postoperative therapy: about a dozen received thiopurines and 15 to 20 received anti-TNF agents. The study ran alongside a multicentre cohort designed to identify predictors of early endoscopic recurrence after ileocolonic resection. The paper as a whole reports these results and caveats: Mucosal CD4 and CD8 T cells were sorted and sequenced only in a subgroup of patients, the size of which was not stated. A significantly higher proportion of clonal expansions was observed in active smokers at surgery than in non-smokers (25.9% vs 17.9%, p=0.02). Sorted CD8 T cells carried more high-frequency clones than CD4 T cells, suggesting mucosal expansions were mainly CD8. Higher high-frequency clone percentages at surgery were associated with endoscopic recurrence; all patients with clonality above 26.8% (18/57) had recurrence.

For commercial TCRB immunosequencing, about 0.45 micrograms of biopsy DNA were submitted for each sample. A two-step, amplification bias-controlled multiplex PCR was used by Adaptive Biotechnology to amplify CDR3 regions from genomic DNA. The first PCR used primers for every V and J gene segment; the second PCR added barcodes and Illumina adapters. CDR3 libraries were sequenced on an Illumina instrument. The paper's processing steps were these. Analysis combined the vendor-provided pipelines with custom analysis of raw data in R/Bioconductor under R version 3.3.0. Clonality, which ranges from 0 to 1, was calculated as the inverse of the normalised Shannon entropy across all productive clones. The repertoire share taken up by the top 100 clones defined high-frequency clones, and only clones that passed a 95% confidence test were kept. Repertoire diversity was measured with the Simpson index, and overlap between samples was measured with the Morisita-Horn index. TCRdb limited this immuneACCESS table to in-frame rearrangements with V and J called. A share of clones is missing; checked studies link under half to unresolved V genes, and the rest is unexplained. The V and J calls and clone size are taken from that table; D and trimming were inferred from the DNA. A total of some 16,000 clones appear in this sample, approximately 94% of them only once. The top ten constitute approximately 3.6% of the sample.

Eligible patients were adults with ileal or ileocolonic Crohn's disease who had an indication for ileocolonic resection. Whole ileal mucosal biopsies were kept frozen at -80 degrees C prior to DNA extraction. Genomic DNA was extracted from frozen whole biopsies using a TRizol-based method and was quantified with a NanoDrop 2000 spectrophotometer. Regarding this clone: Its recognized antigen is unknown. Base quality data are lacking; no much larger clone is found one base away.

The CDR3 spans 13 residues, from the cysteine through the phenylalanine. The retained sequence is limited to the CDR3, 39 bases, with the frame set at the first base. V ends up 7 bases short and J 2 bases short, with an unmatched junction base count of 3. CDR1 and CDR2 are read off the germline V gene as SNHLY and FYNNEI. This clonotype was sampled from an adult with Crohn's disease. This receptor chain uses TRBV2 and TRBJ2-7, and TRBD1 aligns with 9 junction nucleotides. Sequencing was done on a sample of ileal tissue. The nucleotide sequence is given as TGTGCCAGCAACGGACAGGGGACCTACGAGCAGTACTTC. The translation is CASNGQGTYEQYF.